The T cell receptor (beta chain) under discussion was sequenced for a study of CD4 T cells in relation to SARS-CoV-2 and coronaviruses. As for the study in general: TCR beta CDR3s were sequenced after 10-day antigen culture of PBMCs.

Unexposed donor CD4+ T cells date from 2011-2018, before the COVID-19 pandemic. Isolation of CD4+ T cells took place after about 10 days in culture. Worth noting for this clone: The target antigen is unknown.

There are 19 residues in the CDR3. Germline V gives CDR1 MNHNS, CDR2 SASEGT. The junction had 14 bases not matched to a gene; V was cut back by 4 bases and J by 5 bases. Only in-frame clones appear in the TCRdb table, and some are missing; sequencing was by immunoSEQ multiplex PCR. This table has under 20,000 clones, approximately 75% appearing once. This receptor was identified in a human donor in good health. The rearrangement uses TRBV6-1 and TRBJ2-3; 14 bases map to TRBD2. What was sequenced was CD4+ T cells from PBMCs, cultured in vitro. CDR3 in amino acids: CASSAFRATSGRAGDTQYF. The CDR3 nucleotides are TGTGCCAGCAGTGCGTTCCGCGCGACTAGCGGGAGGGCCGGAGATACGCAGTATTTT.